The 6 T cell receptor beta chains presented below share a single source sample, sequenced in a study of STAT5B mutations in CD4+ large granular lymphocyte leukemia. TCRdb's copy holds only in-frame clones and misses some; the assay was immunoSEQ multiplex PCR. The data contain 30,000 to 40,000 clones, about 91% of them singletons. Sequenced input: CD4+ T cells from blood buffy coats. The receptor set was obtained from a human donor in good health.

This chain uses TRBV5-1 with TRBJ2-1; 10 bases line up with TRBD2. Germline CDR1 and CDR2: SGHRS and YFSETQ. The J segment lost 4 bases and the V segment lost 3 bases, leaving 4 bases of the junction unmatched. This CDR3 has 15 residues. CDR3 nucleotide sequence: TGCGCCAGCAGCTCTAGCGGGAGCGGGTACAATGAGCAGTTCTTC. It encodes CASSSSGSGYNEQFF. Full variable domain (outside the CDR3, taken from reference TRBV5-1 and TRBJ2-1): KAGVTQTPRYLIKTRGQQVTLSCSPISGHRSVSWYQQTPGQGLQFLFEYFSETQRNKGNFPGRFSGRQFSNSRSEMNVSTLELGDSALYLCASSSSGSGYNEQFFGPGTRLTVL.

The genes are TRBV18 and TRBJ2-7; D is unresolved. Per the germline V gene, CDR1 is KGHSH and CDR2 is LQKENI. V was clipped by 3 bases and J by 3 bases, with 12 bases between them. There are 14 residues in the CDR3. CDR3 DNA sequence: TGTGCCAGCTCACCGTCCGTTTCTAACTACGAGCAGTACTTC. Amino acid sequence: CASSPSVSNYEQYF. Based on the CDR3 plus reference TRBV18 and TRBJ2-7, the full variable domain is NAGVMQNPRHLVRRRGQEARLRCSPMKGHSHVYWYRQLPEEGLKFMVYLQKENIIDESGMPKERFSAEFPKEGPSILRIQQVVRGDSAAYFCASSPSVSNYEQYFGPGTRLTVT.

This chain joins TRBV19 and TRBJ2-7; 8 bases match TRBD1. Germline V gene sequence: CDR1 LNHDA, CDR2 SQIVND (reference sequence). This CDR3 has 17 residues. With V trimmed by 6 bases and J by 6 bases, 19 bases remained unmatched. CDR3 in amino acids: CASSTRPGQEDLSEQYF. The DNA for the CDR3 is TGTGCCAGTAGCACCCGGCCGGGACAGGAGGACCTGAGCGAGCAGTACTTC.

The chain links TRBV5-1 to TRBJ2-5; D unresolved. CDR3 length equals 14 residues. Germline V CDR1 and CDR2: SGHRS, YFSETQ. The germline V and J ends were trimmed by 0 bases and 5 bases, with 11 bases remaining between them. As DNA, the CDR3 is TGCGCCAGCAGCTTGGGACTCCAGCTTGAGACCCAGTACTTC. This encodes CASSLGLQLETQYF. The complete variable domain, with remaining parts taken from reference TRBV5-1 and TRBJ2-5, reads KAGVTQTPRYLIKTRGQQVTLSCSPISGHRSVSWYQQTPGQGLQFLFEYFSETQRNKGNFPGRFSGRQFSNSRSEMNVSTLELGDSALYLCASSLGLQLETQYFGPGTRLLVL.

There are a few counts of this clone. This chain connects TRBV7-9 to TRBJ2-7; D remains ambiguous. Germline V lookup: CDR1 SEHNR, CDR2 FQNEAQ (reference sequence). The germline V and J ends were trimmed by 1 base and 0 bases, with 7 bases remaining between them. The CDR3 is 14 amino acids. The CDR3: CASSLGSSSYEQYF. CDR3 coding DNA: TGTGCCAGCAGCTTAGGCAGTAGCTCCTACGAGCAGTACTTC.

V gene TRBV27 combines with J gene TRBJ1-2; maybe TRBD1 (6 bases). The CDR3 has 14 residues. Trimming took off 7 bases at V and 5 bases at J, with 17 bases between the two ends. Germline CDR1 reads MNHEY; CDR2 reads SMNVEV (reference sequence). CDR3 in DNA: TGTGCCAGCACCGACAGGCGCGGAATGTATGGCTACACCTTC. Protein: CASTDRRGMYGYTF.